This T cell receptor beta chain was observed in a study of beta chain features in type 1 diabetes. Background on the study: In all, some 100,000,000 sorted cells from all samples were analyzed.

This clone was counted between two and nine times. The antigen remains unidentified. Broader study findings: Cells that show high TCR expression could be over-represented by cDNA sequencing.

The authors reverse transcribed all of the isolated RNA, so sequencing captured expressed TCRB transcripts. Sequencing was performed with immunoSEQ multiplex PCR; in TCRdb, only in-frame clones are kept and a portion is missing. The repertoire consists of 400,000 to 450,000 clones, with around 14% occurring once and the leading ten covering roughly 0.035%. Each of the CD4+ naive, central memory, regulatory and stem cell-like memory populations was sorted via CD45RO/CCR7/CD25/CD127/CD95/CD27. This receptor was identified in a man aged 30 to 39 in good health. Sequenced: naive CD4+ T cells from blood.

As DNA, the CDR3 is TGTGCCAGCAGCTTATTCAGGGCGAGTGAGCAGTTCTTC. It encodes CASSLFRASEQFF. This rearrangement joins TRBV7-6 to TRBJ2-1; D may be TRBD1 (5 bases). This CDR3 has 13 residues. V gave up 2 bases and J gave up 9 bases, with 11 bases separating them. The germline CDR1 and CDR2 sequences are SGHVS and FNYEAQ.